These 20 T cell receptor beta chains were sequenced from one sample in a study of cytomegalovirus exposure and HLA in healthy donors. The study ran its PCR with 60 Vbeta and 13 Jbeta primers. Assay used: immunoSEQ multiplex PCR; TCRdb lists only in-frame clones, some missing. This repertoire shows 150,000 to 200,000 clones, roughly 80% found once; its top ten account for roughly 3.2%. Specimen: PBMCs. Receptors were obtained from a man aged 35 to 55 in good health and CMV-seropositive.

This clone turned up a few times. V usage is TRBV28 and J usage is TRBJ1-3, with D tentatively TRBD1 (6 bases). From germline, CDR1 is MDHEN and CDR2 SYDVKM. V was clipped by 5 bases and J by 4 bases, with 21 bases between them. The CDR3 length is 17 residues. The DNA for the CDR3 is TGTGCCAGCAGTCCAGGGGTCCGGACTGTTGCAGGAAACACCATATATTTT. Encoded protein: CASSPGVRTVAGNTIYF.

The chain joins TRBV6-6 to TRBJ2-3, with TRBD2 matching 12 bases. Unmatched junction bases numbered 5, after V lost 5 bases and J lost 2 bases. Germline CDR1 and CDR2: MNHNY and SVGAGI (reference sequence). The CDR3 runs 16 residues. CDR3 protein: CASSKGLAGTTDTQYF. The CDR3 DNA is TGTGCCAGCAGTAAAGGACTAGCGGGGACCACAGATACGCAGTATTTT.

The chain links TRBV5-6 to TRBJ1-2, with TRBD1 matching over 8 bases. The V gene end was trimmed by 0 bases and the J gene end by 4 bases; junction bases not matched to a gene: 2. This CDR3 is built from 14 residues. In germline, CDR1 is SGHDT, CDR2 YYEEEE. The CDR3 region has the DNA TGTGCCAGCAGCTTGGGGACAGGGCGCTATGGCTACACCTTC. Its translation is CASSLGTGRYGYTF.

The rearrangement joins TRBV6-1 to TRBJ2-3, with D perhaps TRBD1 (6 bases). V lost 7 bases to trimming and J lost 3 bases, with 14 bases between them. This CDR3 is 14 amino acids long. Per germline, CDR1 MNHNS and CDR2 SASEGT. Here the CDR3 DNA reads TGTGCCAGCAACGAAGACAGGTCAACAGATACGCAGTATTTT. Its protein product is CASNEDRSTDTQYF.

The rearrangement joins TRBV19 to TRBJ2-5; 8 bases line up with TRBD1. CDR1 LNHDA and CDR2 SQIVND come from the germline V gene (reference sequence). CDR3 size: 15 residues. Trimming removed 5 bases from V and 5 bases from J; junction bases left unmatched: 10. The CDR3 nucleotides read TGTGCCAGTAGTTCATCCGACGGGACAGGTGAGACCCAGTACTTC. Its protein product is CASSSSDGTGETQYF.

The chain recombines TRBV5-6 with TRBJ2-1; 10 positions agree with TRBD1. Germline V gene sequence: CDR1 SGHDT, CDR2 YYEEEE. V trimming: 4 bases; J trimming: 7 bases; junction bases outside the gene matches: 14. The CDR3 sequence is 17 residues long. As DNA, the CDR3 is TGTGCCAGCAGCCTCCCGGGACAGGGGTCACCTCGGAATGAGCAGTTCTTC. Translated: CASSLPGQGSPRNEQFF.

The chain employs TRBV7-2 and TRBJ1-2, with D hard to call. Germline CDR1 and CDR2: SGHTA and FQGNSA. The V end was cut by 1 base, the J end by 3 bases, with 15 bases between. The length of the CDR3 is 16 residues. The CDR3 sequence: CASSLGYFPSDYGYTF. The CDR3 DNA follows: TGTGCCAGCAGCTTAGGGTACTTCCCTAGTGACTATGGCTACACCTTC.

This rearrangement joins TRBV9 to TRBJ2-2; D uncertain. Trimming left V 0 bases short and J 7 bases short, with 7 bases between. The CDR3 is 13 residues long. Looked up from germline, CDR1 is SGDLS and CDR2 is YYNGEE. CDR3 sequence: CASSVGVSGELFF. For the CDR3, the DNA is TGTGCCAGCAGCGTAGGCGTTAGCGGGGAGCTGTTTTTT.

The CDR3 region has the DNA TGTGCCAGCAGCTTACCCCCCTGTGAAGCTTTCTTT. Protein: CASSLPPCEAFF. This rearrangement joins TRBV7-9 to TRBJ1-1; D is unresolved. Trimming took off 2 bases at V and 7 bases at J, with 8 bases between the two ends. Per the germline V gene, CDR1 is SEHNR and CDR2 is FQNEAQ (reference sequence). The CDR3 has 12 amino acids.

The chain combines TRBV9 with TRBJ2-6; D perhaps matches TRBD1 (6 bases). CDR1 SGDLS and CDR2 YYNGEE come from the germline V gene. V lost 4 bases to trimming and J lost 2 bases, with 13 bases between them. There are 16 residues in the CDR3. In nucleotides, the CDR3 is TGTGCCAGCAGCCCCCGTGAGGGGGCTGGGGCCAACGTCCTGACTTTC. Its translation: CASSPREGAGANVLTF.

V and J are TRBV5-6 and TRBJ2-3; D is perhaps TRBD1 (5 bases). CDR1 and CDR2 (germline): SGHDT, YYEEEE. The CDR3 runs 15 residues. V shed 0 bases and J shed 1 base, with 9 bases lying between them. The CDR3 DNA follows: TGTGCCAGCAGCTTGGACAGGACCGGCACAGATACGCAGTATTTT. Translating it yields CASSLDRTGTDTQYF.

This rearrangement joins TRBV10-3 to TRBJ2-5, with TRBD2 identical over 11 bases. Trimming took 6 bases from V and 0 from J; bases not matched to a gene: 6. Per the germline V gene, CDR1 is ENHRY and CDR2 is SYGVKD. The CDR3 spans 16 residues. The CDR3 reads CAIRPGTSGYQETQYF. CDR3 DNA sequence: TGTGCCATCAGACCCGGGACTAGCGGCTACCAAGAGACCCAGTACTTC.

This chain uses TRBV25-1 with TRBJ2-3; TRBD1 might be the D (5 bases). CDR3 length equals 14 residues. The V and J ends lost 3 bases and 2 bases respectively, with 9 bases between them. CDR1 and CDR2 (germline): MGHDK, SYGVNS. The CDR3: CASSDQGHTDTQYF. CDR3 sequence (DNA): TGTGCCAGCAGTGATCAGGGTCACACAGATACGCAGTATTTT.

CDR3 bases: TGTGCCAGCAGCTTAGGACAGGGGGCGCTGGGGACTGAAGCTTTCTTT. Translation: CASSLGQGALGTEAFF. The chain links TRBV7-9 to TRBJ1-1; TRBD1 aligns across 10 bases. The CDR3 is made up of 16 amino acids. In germline, CDR1 is SEHNR, CDR2 FQNEAQ (reference sequence). The junction had 7 bases not matched to a gene; V was cut back by 1 base and J by 5 bases.

The chain employs TRBV19 and TRBJ1-2, with 7 bases that match TRBD1. The length of the CDR3 is 14 residues. Germline CDR1 is LNHDA and CDR2 is SQIVND (reference sequence). The J segment lost 4 bases and the V segment lost 6 bases, leaving 8 bases of the junction unmatched. In DNA, the CDR3 is TGTGCCAGTAGGGGGGACAGTCTATCCTATGGCTACACCTTC. Amino acids: CASRGDSLSYGYTF.

The genes are TRBV20-1 and TRBJ2-7; D is possibly TRBD2 (5 bases). Per germline, CDR1 DFQATT and CDR2 SNEGSKA (reference sequence). There are 11 residues in the CDR3. Trimming pared 5 bases from V and 6 bases from J, leaving 11 bases between. CDR3 nucleotides: TGCAGTGCTGTTCGGACTCCCGAGCAGTACTTC. It yields the protein CSAVRTPEQYF.

This chain connects TRBV28 to TRBJ1-1; 11 bases map to TRBD1. V trimming: 7 bases; J trimming: 3 bases; junction bases outside the gene matches: 4. The CDR3 is made up of 14 amino acids. The germline V gene has CDR1 MDHEN and CDR2 SYDVKM. This CDR3 reads CASIRDRGYTEAFF. In DNA, the CDR3 is TGTGCCAGCATAAGGGACAGGGGGTACACTGAAGCTTTCTTT.

The chain employs TRBV28 and TRBJ1-2, with D possibly being TRBD1 (6 bases). CDR1 MDHEN and CDR2 SYDVKM come from the germline V gene. The CDR3 contains 13 residues. With 6 bases removed from V and 4 bases from J, the gap between germline ends came to 12 bases. In DNA form, the CDR3 reads TGTGCCAGCAGCTTACGACAGGCCTATGGCTACACCTTC. Its protein product is CASSLRQAYGYTF.

The chain uses TRBV6-5 and TRBJ1-2, with a tentative D call TRBD1 (5 bases). V lost 5 bases and J lost 0, with 13 bases in between. This CDR3 region has 15 residues. From germline, CDR1 is MNHEY and CDR2 SVGAGI. CDR3 region: CASSSYWGTNYGYTF. CDR3 coding DNA: TGTGCCAGCAGTAGCTACTGGGGCACTAACTATGGCTACACCTTC.

The chain recombines TRBV4-1 with TRBJ2-2; possible D gene TRBD2, 5 bases. Trimming removed 1 base at V and 5 bases at J, with 14 bases between. Germline-derived CDR1 and CDR2 are MGHRA and YSYEKL. The CDR3 sequence is 16 residues long. CDR3 sequence: CASSQATSGRTGELFF. The CDR3 bases are TGCGCCAGCAGCCAAGCAACTAGTGGAAGAACCGGGGAGCTGTTTTTT.